Listed below are T cell receptor beta chains from one sample, sequenced in a study of cytotoxic CD8 clonotypes in ibrutinib-treated CLL. The protocol was immunoSEQ multiplex PCR, while the TCRdb copy is restricted to in-frame clones and leaves out a portion. The table has around 33,000 clones, 49% seen once. The source material was PBMCs, sampled before ibrutinib treatment. The source of these receptors is a human donor with chronic lymphocytic leukemia. Each CDR3 is given with its conserved first and last residue. A D gene is named only where the DNA matches it firmly. The size entry is marked missing in some rows and otherwise reads once, few, many or a size class.

>TRBV7-9|.|TRBJ2-4|.
CASSLRGRMGNIQYF
TGTGCCAGCAGCTTAAGAGGGAGGATGGGAAACATTCAGTACTTC
>TRBV5-4|.|TRBJ2-2|.
CASSDQGGELFF
TGTGCCAGCAGCGATCAAGGCGGGGAGCTGTTTTTT
>TRBV6-6|TRBD1|TRBJ1-6|.
CASRRTGGNSPLHF
TGTGCCAGCAGACGGACAGGGGGGAATTCACCCCTCCACTTT
>TRBV19|TRBD1|TRBJ1-5|.
CASNQGVIQPQHF
TGTGCCAGTAATCAGGGGGTGATACAGCCCCAGCATTTT
>TRBV10-3|.|TRBJ1-2|few
CAITSAGGPNYGYTF
TGTGCCATCACTTCGGCGGGTGGGCCAAACTATGGCTACACCTTC
>TRBV5-1|.|TRBJ1-1|.
CASSLEGQGLRTEAFF
TGCGCCAGCAGCTTGGAAGGGCAGGGGCTGAGGACTGAAGCTTTCTTT
>TRBV19|TRBD1|TRBJ2-7|.
CASRKPGQGSYEQYF
TGTGCCAGTAGAAAGCCGGGACAGGGGTCCTACGAGCAGTACTTC
>TRBV18|.|TRBJ2-5|.
CASSPWTLQETQYF
TGTGCCAGCTCACCATGGACACTCCAAGAGACCCAGTACTTC
>TRBV12-2|.|TRBJ1-4|.
CASRNKEPFF
TGTGCAAGTCGCAACAAGGAGCCGTTTTTT
>TRBV18|.|TRBJ1-2|.
CASSTGPWGRNNYGYTF
TGTGCCAGCTCCACCGGTCCGTGGGGGAGAAATAACTATGGCTACACCTTC
>TRBV7-8|TRBD1|TRBJ2-7|once
CASRYNRGPYEQYF
TGTGCCAGCAGGTACAACAGGGGGCCCTACGAGCAGTACTTC
>TRBV5-6|.|TRBJ2-6|.
CASRSPGRWDSGANVLTF
TGTGCCAGCAGGTCGCCGGGACGCTGGGACTCTGGGGCCAACGTCCTGACTTTC
>TRBV5-1|.|TRBJ1-2|.
CASSLGVGSAGGYTF
TGCGCCAGCAGCTTGGGAGTCGGCAGTGCGGGTGGCTACACCTTC
>TRBV15|TRBD1|TRBJ2-7|.
CATSREAGGSYEQYF
TGTGCCACCAGCAGAGAGGCAGGGGGCTCCTACGAGCAGTACTTC
>TRBV20-1|.|TRBJ2-3|.
CSAGPDTQYF
TGCAGTGCTGGCCCGGATACGCAGTATTTT
>TRBV5-1|TRBD1|TRBJ2-1|.
CASSSRQGNNEQFF
TGCGCCAGCAGCTCCAGACAGGGTAACAATGAGCAGTTCTTC
>TRBV5-1|.|TRBJ1-2|few
CASSRDDSSEGYTF
TGCGCCAGCAGCCGTGATGACAGTTCCGAGGGCTACACCTTC
>TRBV11-3|.|TRBJ1-2|.
CASSLDPSGGYTF
TGTGCCAGCAGCTTAGATCCCAGCGGTGGCTACACCTTC
>TRBV14|.|TRBJ1-2|few
CASSHTGYGYTF
TGTGCCAGCAGCCACACAGGGTATGGCTACACCTTC
>TRBV21-1|.|TRBJ1-6|.
CASSKIDLGTVNSPLHF
TGTGCCAGCAGCAAAATCGATTTAGGGACAGTGAATTCACCCCTCCACTTT
>TRBV27|.|TRBJ1-2|.
CASSLGGGQPYGYTF
TGTGCCAGCAGTCTAGGGGGAGGGCAGCCATATGGCTACACCTTC
>TRBV7-9|.|TRBJ1-1|.
CASSPAKTEAFF
TGTGCCAGCAGCCCCGCTAAGACTGAAGCTTTCTTT
>TRBV2|.|TRBJ2-3|once
CASTPGDTQYF
TGTGCCTCAACCCCTGGAGATACGCAGTATTTT
>TRBV9|.|TRBJ1-1|.
CASSVGQANTEAFF
TGTGCCAGCAGCGTAGGACAGGCGAACACTGAAGCTTTCTTT
>TRBV5-6|.|TRBJ1-4|few
CATRSRVDEKLFF
TGTGCCACCAGGAGTAGGGTTGACGAAAAACTGTTTTTT
>TRBV5-4|.|TRBJ1-6|few
CASSLGQVNSPLHF
TGTGCCAGCAGCTTGGGACAGGTGAATTCACCCCTCCACTTT
>TRBV4-1|TRBD2|TRBJ2-7|few
CASRRTSDRTYEQYF
TGCGCCAGTAGGAGGACTAGCGACCGAACCTACGAGCAGTACTTC
>TRBV11-2|.|TRBJ2-1|medium-sized
CASSRPGLPYNEQFF
TGTGCCAGCAGCCGACCAGGGCTCCCGTACAATGAGCAGTTCTTC
>TRBV4-1|TRBD1|TRBJ1-1|.
CASRDHQGGSGTEAFF
TGCGCCAGCAGGGATCATCAAGGGGGCAGCGGCACTGAAGCTTTCTTT
>TRBV9|.|TRBJ2-7|.
CASSVGGSSYEQYF
TGTGCCAGCAGCGTAGGTGGCAGCTCCTACGAGCAGTACTTC
>TRBV6-5|.|TRBJ2-5|.
CASSYEGGAEETQYF
TGTGCCAGCAGTTATGAGGGGGGGGCCGAGGAGACCCAGTACTTC
>TRBV29-1|.|TRBJ2-1|few
CSVMDSKYNEQFF
TGCAGCGTTATGGACAGCAAATACAATGAGCAGTTCTTC
>TRBV7-2|.|TRBJ2-1|.
CASSTRTENEQFF
TGTGCCAGCAGCACTAGGACCGAAAATGAGCAGTTCTTC
>TRBV6-6|.|TRBJ2-3|.
CASSTSAAGSTDTQYF
TGTGCCAGCAGCACAAGTGCGGCGGGATCCACAGATACGCAGTATTTT
>TRBV2|.|TRBJ1-5|.
CASSEARGSNQPQHF
TGTGCCAGCAGTGAAGCTCGGGGATCCAATCAGCCCCAGCATTTT
>TRBV11-2|.|TRBJ2-7|large
CASSSKSGTHYEQYF
TGTGCCAGCAGCTCGAAATCCGGGACTCACTACGAGCAGTACTTC
>TRBV9|TRBD1|TRBJ1-2|.
CASSVGQGGFYGYTF
TGTGCCAGCAGCGTAGGACAGGGGGGTTTCTATGGCTACACCTTC
>TRBV7-9|.|TRBJ2-7|.
CASSLNSESYEQYF
TGTGCCAGCAGCTTAAACAGCGAATCCTACGAGCAGTACTTC
>TRBV11-2|.|TRBJ1-2|.
CASSSITTGNYGYTF
TGTGCCAGCAGCTCCATAACAACAGGGAACTATGGCTACACCTTC
>TRBV15|.|TRBJ2-1|once
CATSRDRISYNEQFF
TGTGCCACCAGCAGAGATCGAATCTCCTACAATGAGCAGTTCTTC
>TRBV27|.|TRBJ2-5|few
CASSLRGEETQYF
TGTGCCAGCAGTTTAAGGGGGGAAGAGACCCAGTACTTC
>TRBV27|TRBD1|TRBJ1-6|.
CASRSNSRGLNSPLHF
TGTGCCAGCAGATCCAATTCTAGGGGGCTTAATTCACCCCTCCACTTT
>TRBV5-6|TRBD2|TRBJ2-7|.
CASSFLAGNYEQYF
TGTGCCAGCAGCTTCTTAGCGGGGAACTACGAGCAGTACTTC
>TRBV4-1|.|TRBJ1-2|.
CASSLSQWGVGGYTF
TGCGCCAGCAGCCTCAGCCAATGGGGCGTTGGTGGCTACACCTTC
>TRBV5-6|.|TRBJ1-1|.
CASSLWGWGTEAFF
TGTGCCAGCAGCTTATGGGGATGGGGGACTGAAGCTTTCTTT
>TRBV19|TRBD1|TRBJ1-1|.
CASSWDQGGTEAFF
TGTGCCAGTAGTTGGGACCAGGGGGGCACTGAAGCTTTCTTT
>TRBV6-6|TRBD1|TRBJ2-7|.
CASSYSRGQDYEQYF
TGTGCCAGCAGTTACTCGAGAGGACAGGACTACGAGCAGTACTTC
>TRBV5-1|.|TRBJ2-7|.
CASSLDLDRRYEQYF
TGCGCCAGCAGCTTGGATCTCGACAGGAGGTACGAGCAGTACTTC
>TRBV28|.|TRBJ1-2|.
CASSLEGGNYGYTF
TGTGCCAGCAGTTTAGAGGGAGGCAACTATGGCTACACCTTC